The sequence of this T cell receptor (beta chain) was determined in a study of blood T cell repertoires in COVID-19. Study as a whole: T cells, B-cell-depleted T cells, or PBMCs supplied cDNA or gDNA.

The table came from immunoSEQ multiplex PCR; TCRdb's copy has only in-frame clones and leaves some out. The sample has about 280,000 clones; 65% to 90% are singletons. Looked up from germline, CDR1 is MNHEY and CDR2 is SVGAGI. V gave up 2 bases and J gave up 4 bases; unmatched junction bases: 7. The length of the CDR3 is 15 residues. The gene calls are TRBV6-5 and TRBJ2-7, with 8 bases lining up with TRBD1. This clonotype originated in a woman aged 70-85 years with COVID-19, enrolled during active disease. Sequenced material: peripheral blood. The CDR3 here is CASSYKTGGNYEQYF. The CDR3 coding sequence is TGTGCCAGCAGTTACAAAACAGGGGGAAATTACGAGCAGTACTTC.